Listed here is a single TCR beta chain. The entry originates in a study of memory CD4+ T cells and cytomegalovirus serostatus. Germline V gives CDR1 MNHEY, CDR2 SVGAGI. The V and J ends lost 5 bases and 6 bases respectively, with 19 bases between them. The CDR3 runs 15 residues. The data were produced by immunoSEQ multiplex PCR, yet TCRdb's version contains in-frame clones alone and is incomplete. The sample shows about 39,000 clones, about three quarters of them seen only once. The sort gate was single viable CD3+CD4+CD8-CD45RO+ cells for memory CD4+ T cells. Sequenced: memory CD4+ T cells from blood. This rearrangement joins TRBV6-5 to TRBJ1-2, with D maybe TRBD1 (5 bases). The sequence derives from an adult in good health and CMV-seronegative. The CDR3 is CASSAWDRGGNGYTF. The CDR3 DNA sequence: TGTGCCAGCAGTGCGTGGGACCGGGGGGGGAATGGCTACACCTTC.